The sequence of this T cell receptor beta chain was determined in a study of identical twins. Notes on the study in general: Twins' excess sharing was less marked for out-of-frame beta sequences. These conclusions were based on statistical analysis (cross-sectional, not following the same donors).

TCRdb re-analysed the 5' RACE reads in MiXCR, keeping a single row per CDR3 protein. The sample contains hundreds of thousands of distinct CDR3 sequences, over 20% of which appear only once. The length of the CDR3 is 13 residues. Germline V gene lookup returns CDR1 SGHTA and CDR2 FQGNSA. The V end was cut by 1 base, the J end by 9 bases, with 10 bases between. This clonotype has more than one count but fewer than ten. The antigen remains undetermined. The data were also submitted as part of a second study, on T cells expressing NK-cell markers. From that second work: There were seven HCMV-seropositive donors and one seronegative donor among the eight sequenced. Sorting was limited to alpha-beta TCR-expressing T cells with an anti-gamma-delta TCR antibody in several experiments.

Sequencing input: PBMCs. V gene TRBV7-2 combines with J gene TRBJ2-1; D perhaps matches TRBD2 (5 bases). The sequence was obtained from a woman aged 18-29 years in good health. CDR3 DNA: TGTGCCAGCAGCTTAGAGGCGGGTGGTGAGCAGTTCTTC. The encoded protein is CASSLEAGGEQFF.